This T cell receptor beta chain stems from a study of Ad26.COV2.S vaccination and SARS-CoV-2 variants. About the study: Intramuscular Ad26.COV2.S at 5x10^10 or 1x10^11 viral particles.

Documented treatment: roughly 19 received Ad26.COV2.S at low or high dose, single or two shots; about 5 received placebo; per-sample allocation not given. Sample collection was performed on day 63 after the first vaccine or placebo injection. Germline V gives CDR1 MNHEY, CDR2 SMNVEV (reference sequence). The V gene lost 6 bases and the J gene lost 7 bases, with 15 bases spanning the gap. CDR3 length equals 13 residues. The table came from immunoSEQ multiplex PCR; TCRdb's copy has only in-frame clones and leaves some out. Among roughly 420,000 clones, 88% were seen once, and the ten largest hold 3.6%. Study-level points and caveats: Marked by substantial breadth, spike-specific CD8+ and CD4+ T cell responses were reportedly seen after vaccination. Higher spike-specific TCR breadth was found in vaccine recipients than in placebo recipients. Possible underestimation of total T cell responses by the TCR breadth and depth analyses was noted.

As concerns this clone: Its specificity is unknown.

Sequencing used peripheral blood, obtained in a trial of Ad26.COV2.S vaccine versus placebo. The sequence was collected from a person between 18 and 60 years old who received the Ad26.COV2.S COVID-19 vaccine or a placebo. This chain joins TRBV27 and TRBJ1-2, with unresolved D. The CDR3 DNA sequence: TGTGCCAGCAGCCTGACCTTCGGCTTTGGCTACACCTTC. It is translated as CASSLTFGFGYTF.